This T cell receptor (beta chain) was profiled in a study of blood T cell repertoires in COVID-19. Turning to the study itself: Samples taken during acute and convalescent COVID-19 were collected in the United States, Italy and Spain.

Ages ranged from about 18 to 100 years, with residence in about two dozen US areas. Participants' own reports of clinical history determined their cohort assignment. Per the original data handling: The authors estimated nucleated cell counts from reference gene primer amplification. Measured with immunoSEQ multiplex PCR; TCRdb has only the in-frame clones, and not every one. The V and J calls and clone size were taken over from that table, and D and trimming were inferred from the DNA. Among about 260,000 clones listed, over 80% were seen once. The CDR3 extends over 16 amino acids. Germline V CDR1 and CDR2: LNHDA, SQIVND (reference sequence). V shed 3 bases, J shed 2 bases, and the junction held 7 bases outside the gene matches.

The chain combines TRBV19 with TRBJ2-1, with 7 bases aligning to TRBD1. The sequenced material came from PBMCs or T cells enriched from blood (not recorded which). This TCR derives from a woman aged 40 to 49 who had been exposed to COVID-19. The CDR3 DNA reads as TGTGCCAGTAGTATTTTTCAGGGGGTTGCCTACAATGAGCAGTTCTTC. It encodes CASSIFQGVAYNEQFF.